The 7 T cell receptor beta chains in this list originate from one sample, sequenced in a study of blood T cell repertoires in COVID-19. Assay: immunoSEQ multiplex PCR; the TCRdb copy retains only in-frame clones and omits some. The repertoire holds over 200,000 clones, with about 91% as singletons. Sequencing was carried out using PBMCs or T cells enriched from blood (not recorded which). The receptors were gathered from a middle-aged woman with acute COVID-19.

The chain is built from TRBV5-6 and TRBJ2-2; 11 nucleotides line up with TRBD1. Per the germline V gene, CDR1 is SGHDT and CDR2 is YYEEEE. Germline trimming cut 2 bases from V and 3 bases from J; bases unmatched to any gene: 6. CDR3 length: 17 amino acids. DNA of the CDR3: TGTGCCAGCAGCTTTATCGGGACAGGGGGTCACACCGGGGAGCTGTTTTTT. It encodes CASSFIGTGGHTGELFF.

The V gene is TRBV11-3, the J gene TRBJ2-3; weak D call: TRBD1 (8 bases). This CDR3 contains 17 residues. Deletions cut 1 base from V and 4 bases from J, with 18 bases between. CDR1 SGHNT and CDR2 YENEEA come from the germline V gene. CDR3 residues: CASSLVLTGEGADTQYF. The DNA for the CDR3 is TGTGCCAGCAGCTTAGTTCTGACAGGGGAGGGCGCAGATACGCAGTATTTT.

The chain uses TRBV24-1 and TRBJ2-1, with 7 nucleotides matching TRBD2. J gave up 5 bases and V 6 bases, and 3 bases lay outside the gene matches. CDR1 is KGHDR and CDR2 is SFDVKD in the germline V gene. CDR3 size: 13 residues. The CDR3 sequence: CATSLGGDNEQFF. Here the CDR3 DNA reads TGTGCCACCAGTCTGGGAGGGGACAATGAGCAGTTCTTC.

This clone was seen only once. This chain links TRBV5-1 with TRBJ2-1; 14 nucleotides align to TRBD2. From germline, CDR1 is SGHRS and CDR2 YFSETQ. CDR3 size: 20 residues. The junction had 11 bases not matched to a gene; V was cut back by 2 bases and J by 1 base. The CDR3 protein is CASSFYGQRTSGRSYNEQFF. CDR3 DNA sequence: TGCGCCAGCAGCTTTTATGGTCAACGGACTAGCGGGAGGTCCTACAATGAGCAGTTCTTC.

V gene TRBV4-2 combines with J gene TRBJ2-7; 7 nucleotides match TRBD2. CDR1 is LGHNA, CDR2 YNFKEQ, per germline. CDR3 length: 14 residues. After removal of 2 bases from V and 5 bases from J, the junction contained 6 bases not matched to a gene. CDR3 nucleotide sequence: TGTGCCAGCAGCCAAAAGCCGGCGGGGGACGAGCAGTACTTC. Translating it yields CASSQKPAGDEQYF.

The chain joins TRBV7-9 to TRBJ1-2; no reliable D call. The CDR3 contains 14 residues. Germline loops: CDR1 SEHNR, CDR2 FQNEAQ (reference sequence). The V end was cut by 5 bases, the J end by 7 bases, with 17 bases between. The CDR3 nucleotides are TGTGCCAGCAGCCCCTCGGGGTGGGGAGCTGGCTACACCTTC. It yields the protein CASSPSGWGAGYTF. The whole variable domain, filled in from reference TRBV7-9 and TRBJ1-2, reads DTGVSQNPRHKITKRGQNVTFRCDPISEHNRLYWYRQTLGQGPEFLTYFQNEAQLEKSRLLSDRFSAERPKGSFSTLEIQRTEQGDSAMYLCASSPSGWGAGYTFGSGTRLTVV.

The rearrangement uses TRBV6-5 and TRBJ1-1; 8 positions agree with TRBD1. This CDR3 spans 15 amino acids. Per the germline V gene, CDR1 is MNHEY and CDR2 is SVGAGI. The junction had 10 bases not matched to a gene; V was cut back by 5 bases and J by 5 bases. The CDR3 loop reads CASSRGQGHSTEAFF. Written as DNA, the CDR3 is TGTGCCAGCAGTCGCGGACAGGGCCATTCGACTGAAGCTTTCTTT.